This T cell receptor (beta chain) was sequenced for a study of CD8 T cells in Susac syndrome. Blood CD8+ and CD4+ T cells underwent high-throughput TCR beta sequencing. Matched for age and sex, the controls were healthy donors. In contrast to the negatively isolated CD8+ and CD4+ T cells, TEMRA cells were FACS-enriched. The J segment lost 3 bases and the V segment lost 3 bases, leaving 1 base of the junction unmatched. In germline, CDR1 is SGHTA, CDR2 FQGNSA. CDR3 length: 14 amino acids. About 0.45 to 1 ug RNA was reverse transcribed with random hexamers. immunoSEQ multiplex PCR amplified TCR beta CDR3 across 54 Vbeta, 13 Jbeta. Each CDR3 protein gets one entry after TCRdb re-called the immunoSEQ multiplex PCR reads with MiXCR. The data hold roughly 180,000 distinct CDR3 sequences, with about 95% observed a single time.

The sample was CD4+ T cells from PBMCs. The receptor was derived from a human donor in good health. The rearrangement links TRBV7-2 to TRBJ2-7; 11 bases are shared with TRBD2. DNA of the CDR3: TGTGCCAGCAGCTTTAGCGGGAGGGACTACGAGCAGTACTTC. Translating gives CASSFSGRDYEQYF.